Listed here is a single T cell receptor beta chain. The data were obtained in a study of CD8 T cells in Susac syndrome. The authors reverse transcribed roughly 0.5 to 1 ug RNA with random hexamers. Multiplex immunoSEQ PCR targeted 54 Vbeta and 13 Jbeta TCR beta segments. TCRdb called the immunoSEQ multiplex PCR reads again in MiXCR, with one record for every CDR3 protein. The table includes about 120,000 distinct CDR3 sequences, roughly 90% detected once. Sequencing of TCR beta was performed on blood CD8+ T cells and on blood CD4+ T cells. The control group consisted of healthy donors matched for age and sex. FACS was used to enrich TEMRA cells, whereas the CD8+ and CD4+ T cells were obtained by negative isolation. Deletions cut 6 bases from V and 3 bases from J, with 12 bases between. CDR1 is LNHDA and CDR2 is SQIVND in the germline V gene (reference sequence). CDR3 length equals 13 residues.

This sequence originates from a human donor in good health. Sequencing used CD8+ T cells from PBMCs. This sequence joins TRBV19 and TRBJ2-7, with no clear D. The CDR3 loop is CASRVAGRYEQYF. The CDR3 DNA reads TGTGCCAGTAGGGTGGCCGGACGCTACGAGCAGTACTTC.